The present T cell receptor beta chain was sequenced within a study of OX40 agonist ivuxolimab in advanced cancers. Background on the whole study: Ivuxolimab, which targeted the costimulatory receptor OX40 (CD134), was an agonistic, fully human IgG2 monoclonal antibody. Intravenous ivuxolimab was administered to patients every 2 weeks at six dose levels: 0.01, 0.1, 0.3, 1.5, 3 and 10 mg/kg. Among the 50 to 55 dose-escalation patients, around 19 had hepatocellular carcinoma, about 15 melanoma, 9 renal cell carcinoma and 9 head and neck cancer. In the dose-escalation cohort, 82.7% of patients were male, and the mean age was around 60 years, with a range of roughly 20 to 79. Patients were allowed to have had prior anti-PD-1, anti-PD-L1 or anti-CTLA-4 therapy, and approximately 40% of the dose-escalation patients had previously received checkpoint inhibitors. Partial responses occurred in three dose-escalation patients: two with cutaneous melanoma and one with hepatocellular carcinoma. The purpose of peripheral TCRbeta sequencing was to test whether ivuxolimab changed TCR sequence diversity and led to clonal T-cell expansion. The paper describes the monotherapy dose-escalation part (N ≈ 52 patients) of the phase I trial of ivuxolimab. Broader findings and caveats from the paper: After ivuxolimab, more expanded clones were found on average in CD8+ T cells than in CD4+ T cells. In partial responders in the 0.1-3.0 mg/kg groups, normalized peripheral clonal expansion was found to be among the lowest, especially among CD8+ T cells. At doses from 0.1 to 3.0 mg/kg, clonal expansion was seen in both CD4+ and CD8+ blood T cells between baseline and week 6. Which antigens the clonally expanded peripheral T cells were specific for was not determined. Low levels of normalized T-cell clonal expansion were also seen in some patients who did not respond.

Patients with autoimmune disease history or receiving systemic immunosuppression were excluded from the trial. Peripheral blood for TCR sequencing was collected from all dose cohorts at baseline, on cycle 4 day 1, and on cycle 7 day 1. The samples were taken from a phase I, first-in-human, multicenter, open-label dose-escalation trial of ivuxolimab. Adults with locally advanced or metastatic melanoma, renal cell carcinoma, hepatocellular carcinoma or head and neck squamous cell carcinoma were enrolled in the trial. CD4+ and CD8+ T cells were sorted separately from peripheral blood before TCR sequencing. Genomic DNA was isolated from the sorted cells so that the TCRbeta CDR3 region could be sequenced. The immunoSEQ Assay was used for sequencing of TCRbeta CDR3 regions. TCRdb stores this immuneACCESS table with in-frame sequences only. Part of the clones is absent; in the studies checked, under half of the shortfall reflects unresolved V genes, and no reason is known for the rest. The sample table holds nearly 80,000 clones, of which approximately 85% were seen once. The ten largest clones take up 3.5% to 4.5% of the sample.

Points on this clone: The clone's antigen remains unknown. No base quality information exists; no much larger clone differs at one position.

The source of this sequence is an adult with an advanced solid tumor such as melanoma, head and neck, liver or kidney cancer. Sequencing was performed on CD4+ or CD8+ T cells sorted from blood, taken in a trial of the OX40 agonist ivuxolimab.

The CDR3 region: CASLRNTEAFF. The nucleotide sequence is given as TGTGCCAGCCTCCGGAACACTGAAGCTTTCTTT. The chain couples TRBV19 to TRBJ1-1; the D gene is not confidently resolved. From a lookup of the germline V gene (reference sequence), CDR1 and CDR2 are LNHDA and SQIVND. The cysteine opens and the phenylalanine closes a CDR3 of 11 amino acids. Only CDR3 DNA is held: 33 bases, read in frame from base 1. Cut back by 9 bases and 1 base, the V and J ends lie 6 bases apart.